This T cell receptor (beta chain) was identified during a study of T cell responses to AZD1222 COVID-19 vaccine. Overall study context: Second-dose timings of about 4 or about 12 weeks were pooled.

General observations from the study: Most donors were white British and more were female, and clonal diversity was possibly underestimated.

The repertoire was sequenced with immunoSEQ multiplex PCR; TCRdb's copy has only in-frame clones and lacks some. The sample has some 150,000 clones, 85% to 95% seen once. Details on this clone: Its antigen is currently unknown.

This CDR3 spans 13 amino acids. Germline-derived CDR1 and CDR2 are LNHDA and SQIVND (reference sequence). The V and J ends lost 0 bases and 2 bases respectively, with 5 bases between them. The genes are TRBV19 and TRBJ2-7, with unresolved D. Sequenced here: peripheral blood, sampled on day 0 of AZD1222 vaccination. This clonotype was sampled from an adult in good health. The DNA for the CDR3 is TGTGCCAGTAGTATAGATAAGGCCTACGAGCAGTACTTC. It translates to CASSIDKAYEQYF.